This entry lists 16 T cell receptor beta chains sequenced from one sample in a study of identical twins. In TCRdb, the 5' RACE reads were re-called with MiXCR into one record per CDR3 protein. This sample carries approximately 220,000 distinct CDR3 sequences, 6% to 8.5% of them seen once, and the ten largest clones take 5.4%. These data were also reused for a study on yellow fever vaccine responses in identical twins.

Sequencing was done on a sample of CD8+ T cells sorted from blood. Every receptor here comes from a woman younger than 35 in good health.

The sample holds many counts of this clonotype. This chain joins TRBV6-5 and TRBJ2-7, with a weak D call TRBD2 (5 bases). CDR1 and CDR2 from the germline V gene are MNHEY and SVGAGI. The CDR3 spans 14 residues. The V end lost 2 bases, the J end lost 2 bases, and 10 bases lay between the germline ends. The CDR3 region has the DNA TGTGCCAGCAGTTACCGGGGAGTAACCTACGAGCAGTACTTC. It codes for CASSYRGVTYEQYF.

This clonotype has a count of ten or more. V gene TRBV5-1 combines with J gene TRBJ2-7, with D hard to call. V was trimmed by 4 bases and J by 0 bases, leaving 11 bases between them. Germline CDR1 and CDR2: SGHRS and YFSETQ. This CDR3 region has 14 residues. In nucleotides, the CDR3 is TGCGCCAGCAGCCAAACCCGGAGCTCCTACGAGCAGTACTTC. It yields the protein CASSQTRSSYEQYF.

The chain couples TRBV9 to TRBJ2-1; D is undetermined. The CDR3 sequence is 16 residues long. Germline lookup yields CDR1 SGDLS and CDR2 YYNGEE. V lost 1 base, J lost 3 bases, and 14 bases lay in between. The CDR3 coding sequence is TGTGCCAGCAGCGTATTCGGCGATAGACTCTACAATGAGCAGTTCTTC. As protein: CASSVFGDRLYNEQFF.

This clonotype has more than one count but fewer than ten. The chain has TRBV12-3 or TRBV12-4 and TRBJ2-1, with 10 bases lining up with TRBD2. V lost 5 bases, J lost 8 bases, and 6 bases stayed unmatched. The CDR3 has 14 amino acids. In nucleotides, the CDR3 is TGTGCCAGCAGTGGCCTAGCGGGAGATGATGAGCAGTTCTTC. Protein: CASSGLAGDDEQFF.

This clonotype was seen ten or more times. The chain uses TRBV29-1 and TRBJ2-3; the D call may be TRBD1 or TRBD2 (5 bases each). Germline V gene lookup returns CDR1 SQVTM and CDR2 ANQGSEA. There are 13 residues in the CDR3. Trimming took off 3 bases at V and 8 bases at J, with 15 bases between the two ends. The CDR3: CSVEAGTVGTQYF. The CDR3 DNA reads TGCAGCGTTGAGGCCGGGACGGTGGGTACGCAGTATTTT.

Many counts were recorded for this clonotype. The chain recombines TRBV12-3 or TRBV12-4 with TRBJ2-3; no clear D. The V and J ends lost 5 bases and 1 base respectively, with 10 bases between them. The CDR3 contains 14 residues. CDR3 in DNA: TGTGCCAGCAGTGCCTACTGGGGCACAGATACGCAGTATTTT. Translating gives CASSAYWGTDTQYF.

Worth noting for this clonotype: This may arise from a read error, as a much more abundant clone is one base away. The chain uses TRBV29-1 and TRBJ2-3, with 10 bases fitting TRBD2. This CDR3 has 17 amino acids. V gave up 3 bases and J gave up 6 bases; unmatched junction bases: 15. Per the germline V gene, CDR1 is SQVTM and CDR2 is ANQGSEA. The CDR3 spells CSVDPGLARNTYDTQYF. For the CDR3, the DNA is TGCAGCGTTGACCCGGGACTAGCGAGAAATACCTACGATACGCAGTATTTT.

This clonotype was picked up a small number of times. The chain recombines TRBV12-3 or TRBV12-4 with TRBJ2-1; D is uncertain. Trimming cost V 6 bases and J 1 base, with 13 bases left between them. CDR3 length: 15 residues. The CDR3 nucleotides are TGTGCCAGCAGCCCACCGACGGGTTCCTACAATGAGCAGTTCTTC. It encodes CASSPPTGSYNEQFF.

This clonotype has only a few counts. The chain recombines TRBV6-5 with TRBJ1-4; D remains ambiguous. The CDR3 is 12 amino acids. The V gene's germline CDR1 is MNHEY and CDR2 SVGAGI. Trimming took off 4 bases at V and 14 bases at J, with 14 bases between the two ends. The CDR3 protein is CASSFGPPPLFF. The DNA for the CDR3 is TGTGCCAGCAGTTTCGGACCCCCGCCGCTGTTTTTT.

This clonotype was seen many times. The CDR3 spells CASSLSVNEQFF. The CDR3 nucleotides are TGTGCCAGCAGTTTATCCGTTAATGAGCAGTTCTTC. The chain uses TRBV12-3 or TRBV12-4 and TRBJ2-1; no definite D call. The ends were cut back, 2 bases at V and 7 bases at J, with 6 bases in the middle. The CDR3 is made up of 12 amino acids.

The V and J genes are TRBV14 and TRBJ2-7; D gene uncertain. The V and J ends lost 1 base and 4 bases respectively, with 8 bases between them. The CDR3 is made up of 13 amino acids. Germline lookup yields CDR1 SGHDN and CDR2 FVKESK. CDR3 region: CASSQGNTYEQYV. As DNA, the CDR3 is TGTGCCAGCAGCCAAGGGAATACGTACGAGCAGTACGTC.

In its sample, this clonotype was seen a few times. The CDR3 DNA sequence: TGCGCCAGCAGCCAAGATAACAGGCTTAACACTGAAGCTTTCTTT. This translates into CASSQDNRLNTEAFF. The V and J genes are TRBV4-1 and TRBJ1-1, with D maybe TRBD1 (5 bases). V gave up 0 bases and J gave up 2 bases, with 10 bases separating them. CDR1 and CDR2 (germline): MGHRA, YSYEKL. The CDR3 loop spans 15 amino acids.

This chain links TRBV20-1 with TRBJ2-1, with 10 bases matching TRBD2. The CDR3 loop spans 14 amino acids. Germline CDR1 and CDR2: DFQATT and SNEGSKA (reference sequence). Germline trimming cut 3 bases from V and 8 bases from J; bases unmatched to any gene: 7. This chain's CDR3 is CSARTSGRADEQFF. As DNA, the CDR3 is TGCAGTGCTAGGACTAGCGGGCGGGCGGATGAGCAGTTCTTC.

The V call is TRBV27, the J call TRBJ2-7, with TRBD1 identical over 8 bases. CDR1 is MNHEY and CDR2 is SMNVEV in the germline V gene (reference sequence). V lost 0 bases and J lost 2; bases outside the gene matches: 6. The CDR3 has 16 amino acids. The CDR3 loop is CASSLSPRQGTYEQYF. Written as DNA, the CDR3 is TGTGCCAGCAGTTTATCTCCCAGACAGGGGACCTACGAGCAGTACTTC.

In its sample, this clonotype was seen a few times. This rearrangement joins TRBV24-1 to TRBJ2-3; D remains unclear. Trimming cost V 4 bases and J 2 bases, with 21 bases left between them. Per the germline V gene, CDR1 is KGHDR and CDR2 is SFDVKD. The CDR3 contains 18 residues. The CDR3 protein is CATSEVPPDGHPTDTQYF. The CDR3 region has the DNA TGTGCCACCAGTGAGGTCCCCCCGGACGGCCACCCCACAGATACGCAGTATTTT.

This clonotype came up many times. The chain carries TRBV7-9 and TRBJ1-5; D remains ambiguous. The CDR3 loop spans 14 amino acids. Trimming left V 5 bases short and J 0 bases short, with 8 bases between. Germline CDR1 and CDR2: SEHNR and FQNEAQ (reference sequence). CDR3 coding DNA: TGTGCCAGCAGCACAGAGAATAGCAATCAGCCCCAGCATTTT. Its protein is CASSTENSNQPQHF.